This T cell receptor beta chain appears in the sequencing data of a study of preoperative IRX-2 immunotherapy in early breast cancer. Treatment here: preoperative locoregional IRX-2 cytokine immunotherapy. Samples came from a phase Ib trial of preoperative locoregional IRX-2 cytokine immunotherapy. Repertoires were generated with immunoSEQ multiplex PCR, while TCRdb's copy carries only in-frame clones and drops some. The sample shows under 50,000 clones, roughly four fifths of them seen only once. CDR1 and CDR2 from the germline V gene are MNHGY and SAAAGT. The CDR3 length is 15 residues. The germline V and J ends were trimmed by 6 bases and 4 bases, with 16 bases remaining between them.

This sample comprised lymph node tissue, obtained after IRX-2 immunotherapy. The sequence came from a human donor with breast cancer. The chain uses TRBV6-8 and TRBJ1-3; D is undetermined. The CDR3 DNA reads as TGTGCCAGCAGACCCTCCGGATCCGGAGGAAACACCATATATTTT. This sequence encodes CASRPSGSGGNTIYF.